This TCR beta chain originates from a study of HIV-infected children after antiretroviral therapy interruption. Study-wide context: Interruption-arm samples span weeks 0, 12, interruption end (24 or 48), and about 3 years post-study.

The sample's treatment: PENTA 11 planned treatment interruption arm or continuous ART arm. A 3' RACE protocol on RNA, with unique molecular identifiers, produced the TCR library. Each CDR3 protein gets one entry after TCRdb re-called the 3' RACE reads with MiXCR. The table has about 89,000 distinct CDR3 sequences, under 8% seen once. Ten or more counts support this clonotype. The sequence came from a pool of human donors with HIV. The specimen comprised CD45RA+ CD4+ T cells from PBMCs, pooled from several time points, sampled from a donor given antiretroviral therapy, either interrupted or continuous. Subset specified: naive CD4+ CD45RA+ CD45RO- T cells.

CDR3 DNA: TGTGCTAGTGGTTTTGGATCCTGGGCGAACACTGAAGCTTTCTTT. Translated: CASGFGSWANTEAFF. The genes are TRBV12-5 and TRBJ1-1, with D uncertain. Trimming pared 3 bases from V and 1 base from J, leaving 12 bases between. The CDR3 has 15 residues. Germline assignment: CDR1 LGHNT and CDR2 FRNRAP. Combining the CDR3 with reference TRBV12-5 and TRBJ1-1 gives the whole variable domain DARVTQTPRHKVTEMGQEVTMRCQPILGHNTVFWYRQTMMQGLELLAYFRNRAPLDDSGMPKDRFSAEMPDATLATLKIQPSEPRDSAVYFCASGFGSWANTEAFFGQGTRLTVV.